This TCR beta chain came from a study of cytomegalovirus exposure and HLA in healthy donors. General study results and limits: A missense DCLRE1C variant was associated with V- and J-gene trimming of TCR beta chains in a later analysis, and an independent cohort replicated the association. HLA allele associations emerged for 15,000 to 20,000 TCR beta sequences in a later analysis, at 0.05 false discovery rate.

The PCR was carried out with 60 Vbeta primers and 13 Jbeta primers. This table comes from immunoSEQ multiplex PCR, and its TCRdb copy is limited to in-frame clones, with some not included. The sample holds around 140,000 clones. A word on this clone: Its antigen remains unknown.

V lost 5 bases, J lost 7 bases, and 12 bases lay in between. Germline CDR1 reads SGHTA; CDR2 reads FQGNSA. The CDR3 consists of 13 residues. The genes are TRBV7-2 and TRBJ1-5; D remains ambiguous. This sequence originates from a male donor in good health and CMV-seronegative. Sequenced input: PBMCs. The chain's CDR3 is CASSVRFPQPQHF. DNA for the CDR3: TGTGCCAGCAGCGTCCGTTTCCCCCAGCCCCAGCATTTT.